Below are 21 T cell receptor beta chains sequenced from a single sample in a study of cytomegalovirus exposure and HLA in healthy donors. Profiled with immunoSEQ multiplex PCR; TCRdb holds only in-frame clones, not every one. The repertoire holds under 400,000 clones, with roughly 88% as singletons. Material for sequencing was PBMCs. All receptors derive from a young man in good health and CMV-seronegative.

The chain combines TRBV2 with TRBJ2-7; TRBD2 matches 9 bases. Germline values: CDR1 SNHLY, CDR2 FYNNEI. This CDR3 spans 13 amino acids. V shed 6 bases, J shed 3 bases, and the junction held 3 bases outside the gene matches. The CDR3 DNA is TGTGCCAGCAGCCTAGCGGGGAACTACGAGCAGTACTTC. Translation: CASSLAGNYEQYF. Full variable domain (missing parts from reference TRBV2 and TRBJ2-7): EPEVTQTPSHQVTQMGQEVILRCVPISNHLYFYWYRQILGQKVEFLVSFYNNEISEKSEIFDDQFSVERPDGSNFTLKIRSTKLEDSAMYFCASSLAGNYEQYFGPGTRLTVT.

This clone appeared a few times. The chain combines TRBV7-2 with TRBJ2-6; no clear D gene. The V gene's germline CDR1 is SGHTA and CDR2 FQGNSA. This CDR3 is 15 amino acids long. V was pared by 1 base and J by 0 bases, with 4 bases between. The CDR3 loop reads CASSLDNSGANVLTF. CDR3 DNA: TGTGCCAGCAGCTTAGACAACTCTGGGGCCAACGTCCTGACTTTC.

The chain recombines TRBV9 with TRBJ1-5; 8 bases are a match to TRBD1. This CDR3 has 15 amino acids. Trimming took 3 bases from V and 6 from J; bases not matched to a gene: 8. Germline CDR1 and CDR2: SGDLS and YYNGEE. CDR3 region: CASSAGGAEGQPQHF. The CDR3 region has the DNA TGTGCCAGCAGCGCAGGGGGCGCAGAGGGTCAGCCCCAGCATTTT.

The genes are TRBV19 and TRBJ1-4; D remains ambiguous. The ends were cut back, 0 bases at V and 14 bases at J, with 16 bases in the middle. Germline lookup yields CDR1 LNHDA and CDR2 SQIVND (reference sequence). This CDR3 region has 14 residues. Here the CDR3 DNA reads TGTGCCAGTAGTATAGATTTGACGACGGGTATCCTGTTTTTT. Translated: CASSIDLTTGILFF.

The rearrangement links TRBV30 to TRBJ1-6; 9 bases match TRBD1. This CDR3 spans 13 amino acids. With 1 base clipped from V and 12 bases from J, the junction kept 4 bases outside the gene matches. Germline V CDR1 and CDR2: GTSNPN, SVGIG (reference sequence). This CDR3 reads CAWSATGGGPLHF. The CDR3 DNA is TGTGCCTGGAGTGCGACAGGGGGTGGACCCCTCCACTTT.

The gene calls are TRBV18 and TRBJ2-7, with a possible D match to TRBD1 (5 bases). CDR1 and CDR2 (germline): KGHSH, LQKENI. The V gene lost 2 bases and the J gene lost 6 bases, with 14 bases spanning the gap. The CDR3 consists of 14 residues. The CDR3 nucleotides read TGTGCCAGCTCACCAGGGCAGGGCTTCGGCGAGCAGTACTTC. It encodes CASSPGQGFGEQYF.

This clone was counted once. An end of the junction does not agree with germline; a read error may underlie this. V gene TRBV4-1 combines with J gene TRBJ2-7; no firm D call. CDR3 length: 18 amino acids. Germline loops: CDR1 MGHRA, CDR2 YSYEKL. CDR3 region: CASSQLGPGLFNSHEQYF. The CDR3 region has the DNA TGCGCCAGCAGCCAATTGGGCCCCGGCCTCTTTAACTCCCACGAGCAGTACTTC.

This chain uses TRBV5-5 with TRBJ2-7; D possibly corresponds to TRBD2 (5 bases). CDR3 size: 14 residues. V lost 2 bases to trimming and J lost 6 bases, with 15 bases between them. Per germline, CDR1 SGHKS and CDR2 YYEKEE (reference sequence). In DNA form, the CDR3 reads TGTGCCAGCAGCTTTATACCAGCGGATGGCGAGCAGTACTTC. Its translation: CASSFIPADGEQYF.

V gene TRBV6-5 combines with J gene TRBJ1-5; 8 nucleotides line up with TRBD1. CDR1 is MNHEY and CDR2 is SVGAGI in the germline V gene. V was clipped by 5 bases and J by 3 bases; unmatched bases: 6. The CDR3 is 15 amino acids. This CDR3 is CASSIGQGFNQPQHF. The CDR3 nucleotides are TGTGCCAGCAGTATTGGACAGGGCTTCAATCAGCCCCAGCATTTT.

The CDR3 region is CASSLDGGLGDTQYF. CDR3 DNA sequence: TGTGCCAGCAGCTTAGATGGAGGTCTAGGGGATACGCAGTATTTT. The rearrangement joins TRBV7-7 to TRBJ2-3; D is possibly TRBD2 (5 bases). CDR1 and CDR2 (germline): SSHAT, FNYEAQ (reference sequence). The CDR3 loop spans 15 amino acids. With 1 base removed from V and 6 bases from J, the gap between germline ends came to 14 bases.

This clone appeared once. The genes are TRBV18 and TRBJ1-1; TRBD1 aligns across 10 bases. The J segment lost 2 bases and the V segment lost 8 bases, leaving 11 bases of the junction unmatched. Germline V gene lookup returns CDR1 KGHSH and CDR2 LQKENI. This CDR3 comprises 16 residues. CDR3 bases: TGTGCCAGCCGTCCGGGACAGGGGACGGAAAACACTGAAGCTTTCTTT. It translates to CASRPGQGTENTEAFF.

This clone was counted once. This sequence joins TRBV5-6 and TRBJ1-1; D not certain. Per germline, CDR1 SGHDT and CDR2 YYEEEE. Deletions cut 2 bases from V and 0 bases from J, with 2 bases between. This CDR3 comprises 12 residues. The CDR3 DNA follows: TGTGCCAGCAGCTTCATGAACACTGAAGCTTTCTTT. Encoded protein: CASSFMNTEAFF.

The chain employs TRBV7-9 and TRBJ1-1; D gene unclear. The CDR3 sequence is 13 residues long. Per the germline V gene, CDR1 is SEHNR and CDR2 is FQNEAQ (reference sequence). V was trimmed by 3 bases and J by 8 bases, leaving 13 bases between them. The CDR3 coding sequence is TGTGCCAGCAGCTTTCCAACGTTGACAGAAGCTTTCTTT. It specifies CASSFPTLTEAFF. Based on the CDR3 plus reference TRBV7-9 and TRBJ1-1, the full variable domain is DTGVSQNPRHKITKRGQNVTFRCDPISEHNRLYWYRQTLGQGPEFLTYFQNEAQLEKSRLLSDRFSAERPKGSFSTLEIQRTEQGDSAMYLCASSFPTLTEAFFGQGTRLTVV.

The CDR3 sequence is CASSLYRGTEAFF. For the CDR3, the DNA is TGTGCCAGCAGCTTGTACAGGGGCACTGAAGCTTTCTTT. The chain is built from TRBV5-8 and TRBJ1-1; 7 bases line up with TRBD1. The CDR3 sequence is 13 residues long. Germline CDR1 is SGHTS and CDR2 is YDEGEE. V lost 1 base to trimming and J lost 4 bases; unmatched junction nucleotides: 1.

The chain recombines TRBV5-6 with TRBJ2-7; 7 bases fit TRBD2. CDR1 is SGHDT, CDR2 YYEEEE, per germline. The CDR3 runs 12 residues. Unmatched junction bases numbered 2, after V lost 1 base and J lost 7 bases. The CDR3 spells CASSLYGGEQYF. The CDR3 nucleotides are TGTGCCAGCAGCTTGTACGGGGGGGAGCAGTACTTC.

This sequence joins TRBV18 and TRBJ1-1; tentative D call: TRBD1 (6 bases). Germline CDR1 reads KGHSH; CDR2 reads LQKENI. The V and J ends lost 6 bases and 1 base respectively, with 21 bases between them. This CDR3 is built from 17 residues. This chain's CDR3 is CASSQEVLGAKNTEAFF. The CDR3 DNA is TGTGCCAGCTCCCAGGAGGTACTGGGGGCTAAGAACACTGAAGCTTTCTTT.

Remarks on this clone: The same CDR3 arises from other DNA sequences in this sample as well. The V gene is TRBV18, the J gene TRBJ1-1; D is uncertain. Trimming took off 3 bases at V and 0 bases at J, with 5 bases between the two ends. The CDR3 consists of 13 residues. Looked up from germline, CDR1 is KGHSH and CDR2 is LQKENI. In DNA, the CDR3 is TGTGCCAGCTCACCTTCCGTGAACACTGAAGCTTTCTTT. Protein product: CASSPSVNTEAFF.

The chain uses TRBV9 and TRBJ2-4; TRBD1 might be the D (5 bases). V lost 2 bases, J lost 0 bases, and 12 bases lay in between. Per germline, CDR1 SGDLS and CDR2 YYNGEE. CDR3 length: 16 residues. CDR3 sequence (DNA): TGTGCCAGCAGCGTCGACAGCGCCATAGCCAAAAACATTCAGTACTTC. Translated, it gives CASSVDSAIAKNIQYF.

The gene calls are TRBV5-1 and TRBJ1-1; D is undetermined. This CDR3 spans 12 amino acids. Between the trimmed V and J ends, which lost 3 bases and 4 bases, there was a span of 7 bases. In germline, CDR1 is SGHRS, CDR2 YFSETQ. The CDR3, as DNA: TGCGCCAGCAGCTCGAGAGGCACTGAAGCTTTCTTT. Translating gives CASSSRGTEAFF.

V is TRBV4-3 and J is TRBJ2-3, with 11 nucleotides matching TRBD2. This CDR3 contains 17 residues. CDR1 is LGHNA, CDR2 YSLEER, per germline. The V segment lost 0 bases and the J segment 2 bases; nucleotides outside the gene matches: 4. CDR3 nucleotides: TGCGCCAGCAGCCAAGAACTAGCGGGGGCTTACACAGATACGCAGTATTTT. Translating gives CASSQELAGAYTDTQYF.

The J gene is TRBJ2-7, the V gene TRBV11-2; 9 nucleotides line up with TRBD1. V lost 2 bases, J lost 4 bases, and 6 bases stayed unmatched. The length of the CDR3 is 15 residues. Germline V lookup: CDR1 SGHAT, CDR2 FQNNGV. CDR3 coding DNA: TGTGCCAGCAGCTTAACTGGACAGGGGAGATACGAGCAGTACTTC. Protein sequence: CASSLTGQGRYEQYF.